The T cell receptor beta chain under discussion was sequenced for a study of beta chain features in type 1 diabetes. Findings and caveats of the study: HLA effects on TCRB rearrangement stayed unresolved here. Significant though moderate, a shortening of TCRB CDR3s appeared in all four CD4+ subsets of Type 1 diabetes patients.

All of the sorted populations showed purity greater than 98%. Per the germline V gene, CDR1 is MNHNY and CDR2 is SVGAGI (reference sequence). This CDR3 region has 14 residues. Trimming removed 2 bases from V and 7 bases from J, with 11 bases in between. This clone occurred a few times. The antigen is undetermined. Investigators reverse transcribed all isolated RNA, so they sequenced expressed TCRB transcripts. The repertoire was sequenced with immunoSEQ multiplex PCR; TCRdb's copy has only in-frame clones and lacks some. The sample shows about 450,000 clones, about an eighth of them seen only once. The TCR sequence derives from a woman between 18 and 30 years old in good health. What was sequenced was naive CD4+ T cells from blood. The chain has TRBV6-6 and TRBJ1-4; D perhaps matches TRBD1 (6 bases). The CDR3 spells CASSYTGTGEKLFF. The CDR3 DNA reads TGTGCCAGCAGTTACACAGGGACGGGTGAAAAACTGTTTTTT.